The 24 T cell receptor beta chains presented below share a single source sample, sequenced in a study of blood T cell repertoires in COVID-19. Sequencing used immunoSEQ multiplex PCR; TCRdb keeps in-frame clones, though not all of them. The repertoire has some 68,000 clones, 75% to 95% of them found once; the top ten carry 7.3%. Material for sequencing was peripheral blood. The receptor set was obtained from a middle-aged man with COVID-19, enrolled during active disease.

CDR3 residues: CASSQQLGSDTQYF. The DNA for the CDR3 is TGTGCCAGCAGCCAACAGCTAGGCTCAGATACGCAGTATTTT. The rearrangement links TRBV3-1 (or the pseudogene TRBV3-2) to TRBJ2-3; D not certain. Trimming removed 2 bases from V and 4 bases from J, with 10 bases in between. Germline CDR1 reads LGHDT; CDR2 reads YNNKEL (reference sequence). The CDR3 loop spans 14 amino acids.

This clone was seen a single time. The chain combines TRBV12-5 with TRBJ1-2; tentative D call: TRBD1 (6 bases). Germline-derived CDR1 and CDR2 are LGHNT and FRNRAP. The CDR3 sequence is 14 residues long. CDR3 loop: CPRDKGGKKGGYTF. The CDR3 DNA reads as TGTCCCAGGGACAAGGGCGGAAAGAAAGGTGGCTACACCTTC.

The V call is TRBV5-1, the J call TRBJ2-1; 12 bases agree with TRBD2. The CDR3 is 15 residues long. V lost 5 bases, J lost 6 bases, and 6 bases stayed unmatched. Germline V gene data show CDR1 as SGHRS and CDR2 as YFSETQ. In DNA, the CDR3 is TGCGCCAGCAGGCCCCTGGGACTAGCGGGCAATGAGCAGTTCTTC. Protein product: CASRPLGLAGNEQFF.

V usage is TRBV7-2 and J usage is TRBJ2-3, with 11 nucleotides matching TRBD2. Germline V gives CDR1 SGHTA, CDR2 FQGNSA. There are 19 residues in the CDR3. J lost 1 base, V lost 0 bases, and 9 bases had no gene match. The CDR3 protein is CASSLAGSGGAGGTDTQYF. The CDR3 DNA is TGTGCCAGCAGCTTAGCAGGTAGCGGGGGGGCCGGTGGCACAGATACGCAGTATTTT. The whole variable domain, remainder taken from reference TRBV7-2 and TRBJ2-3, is GAGVSQSPSNKVTEKGKDVELRCDPISGHTALYWYRQSLGQGLEFLIYFQGNSAPDKSGLPSDRFSAERTGGSVSTLTIQRTQQEDSAVYLCASSLAGSGGAGGTDTQYFGPGTRLTVL.

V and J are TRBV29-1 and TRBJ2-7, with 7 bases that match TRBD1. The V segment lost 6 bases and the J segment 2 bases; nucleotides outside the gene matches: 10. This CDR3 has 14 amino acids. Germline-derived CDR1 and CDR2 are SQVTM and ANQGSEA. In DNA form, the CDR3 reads TGCAGCGTCGACCACGGACAGGATCCCTACGAGCAGTACTTC. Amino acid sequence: CSVDHGQDPYEQYF.

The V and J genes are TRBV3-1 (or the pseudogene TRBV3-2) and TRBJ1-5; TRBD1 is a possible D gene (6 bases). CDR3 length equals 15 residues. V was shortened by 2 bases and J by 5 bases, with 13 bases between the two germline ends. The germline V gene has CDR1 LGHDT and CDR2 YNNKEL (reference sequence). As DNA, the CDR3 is TGTGCCAGCAGCCAAAACGCGGGGGCGCATCAGCCCCAGCATTTT. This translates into CASSQNAGAHQPQHF.

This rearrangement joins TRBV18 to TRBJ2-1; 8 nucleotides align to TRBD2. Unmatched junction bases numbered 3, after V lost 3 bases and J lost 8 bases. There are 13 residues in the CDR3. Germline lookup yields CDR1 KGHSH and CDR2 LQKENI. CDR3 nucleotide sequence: TGTGCCAGCTCACCCCCGGGGGGGTATGAGCAGTTCTTC. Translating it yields CASSPPGGYEQFF. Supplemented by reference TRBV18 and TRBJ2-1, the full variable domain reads NAGVMQNPRHLVRRRGQEARLRCSPMKGHSHVYWYRQLPEEGLKFMVYLQKENIIDESGMPKERFSAEFPKEGPSILRIQQVVRGDSAAYFCASSPPGGYEQFFGPGTRLTVL.

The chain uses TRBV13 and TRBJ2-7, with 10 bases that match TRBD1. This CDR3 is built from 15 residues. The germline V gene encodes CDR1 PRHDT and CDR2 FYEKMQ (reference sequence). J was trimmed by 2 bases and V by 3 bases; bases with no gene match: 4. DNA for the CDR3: TGTGCCAGCAGCTTCGACAGGGGGCTCCCCTACGAGCAGTACTTC. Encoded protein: CASSFDRGLPYEQYF. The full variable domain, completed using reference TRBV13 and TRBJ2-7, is AAGVIQSPRHLIKEKRETATLKCYPIPRHDTVYWYQQGPGQDPQFLISFYEKMQSDKGSIPDRFSAQQFSDYHSELNMSSLELGDSALYFCASSFDRGLPYEQYFGPGTRLTVT.

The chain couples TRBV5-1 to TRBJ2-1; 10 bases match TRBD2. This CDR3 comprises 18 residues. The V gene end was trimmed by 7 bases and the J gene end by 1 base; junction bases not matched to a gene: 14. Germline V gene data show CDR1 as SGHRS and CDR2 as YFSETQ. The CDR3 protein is CASRQTSGNVISYNEQFF. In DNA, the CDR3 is TGCGCCAGCCGACAAACTAGCGGGAATGTAATATCCTACAATGAGCAGTTCTTC.

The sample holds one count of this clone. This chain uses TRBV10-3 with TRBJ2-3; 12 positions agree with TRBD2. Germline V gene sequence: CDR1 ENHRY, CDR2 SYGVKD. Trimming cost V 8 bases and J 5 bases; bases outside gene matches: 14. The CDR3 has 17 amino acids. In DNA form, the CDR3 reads TGTGCCATCGCAAGGGAACCGGGACTAGCGGGTTTAGATACGCAGTATTTT. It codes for CAIAREPGLAGLDTQYF.

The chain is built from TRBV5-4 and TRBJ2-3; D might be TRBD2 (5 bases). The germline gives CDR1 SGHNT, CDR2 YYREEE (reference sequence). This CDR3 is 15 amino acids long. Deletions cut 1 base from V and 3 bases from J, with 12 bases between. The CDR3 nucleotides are TGTGCCAGCAGCTTGAAGGAGGCGGATACAGATACGCAGTATTTT. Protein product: CASSLKEADTDTQYF.

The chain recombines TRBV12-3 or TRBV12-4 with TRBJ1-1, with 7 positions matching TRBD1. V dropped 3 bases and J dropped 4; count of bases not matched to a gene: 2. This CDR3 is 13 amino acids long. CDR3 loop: CASSFDRVTEAFF. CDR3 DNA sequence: TGTGCCAGCAGTTTTGACAGGGTCACTGAAGCTTTCTTT.

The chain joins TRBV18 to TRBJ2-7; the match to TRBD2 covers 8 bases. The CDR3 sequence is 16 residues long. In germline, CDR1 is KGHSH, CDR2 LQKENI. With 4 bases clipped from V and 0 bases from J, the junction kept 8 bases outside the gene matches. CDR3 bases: TGTGCCAGCTCACGGTTGACTAGCGTGAGCTCCTACGAGCAGTACTTC. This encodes CASSRLTSVSSYEQYF.

The CDR3 DNA follows: TGTGCCAGCAGAATGCTACTTAACTATGGCTACACCTTC. Protein product: CASRMLLNYGYTF. This chain links TRBV6-5 with TRBJ1-2, with unresolved D. Trimming took 6 bases from V and 1 from J, leaving 9 bases between them. Germline V lookup: CDR1 MNHEY, CDR2 SVGAGI. The CDR3 runs 13 residues.

The CDR3 loop reads CASSSIVVSTEAFF. Written as DNA, the CDR3 is TGTGCCAGCAGCTCAATAGTGGTGAGCACTGAAGCTTTCTTT. The chain links TRBV5-4 to TRBJ1-1; D is ambiguous. Trimming removed 3 bases at V and 4 bases at J, with 13 bases between. Germline V gene lookup returns CDR1 SGHNT and CDR2 YYREEE (reference sequence). This CDR3 region has 14 residues.

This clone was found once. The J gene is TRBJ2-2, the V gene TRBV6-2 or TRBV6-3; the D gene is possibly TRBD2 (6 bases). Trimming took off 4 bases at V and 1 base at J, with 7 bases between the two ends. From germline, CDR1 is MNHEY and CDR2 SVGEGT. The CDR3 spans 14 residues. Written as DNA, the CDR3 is TGTGCCAGCAGTTCGGGGGAGAACACCGGGGAGCTGTTTTTT. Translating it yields CASSSGENTGELFF.

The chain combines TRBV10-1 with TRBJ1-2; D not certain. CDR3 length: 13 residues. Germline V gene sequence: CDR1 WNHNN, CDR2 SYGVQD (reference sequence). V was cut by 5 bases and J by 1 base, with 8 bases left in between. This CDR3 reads CASSLDHNYGYTF. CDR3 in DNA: TGCGCCAGCAGTCTAGACCATAACTATGGCTACACCTTC.

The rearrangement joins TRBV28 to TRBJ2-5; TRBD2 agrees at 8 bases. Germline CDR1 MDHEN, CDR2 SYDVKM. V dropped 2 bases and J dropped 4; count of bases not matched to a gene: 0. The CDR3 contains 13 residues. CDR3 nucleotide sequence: TGTGCCAGCAGTTTAGCGGGGGGAGAGACCCAGTACTTC. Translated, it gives CASSLAGGETQYF.

The CDR3 bases are TGTGCCAGCAGCTCCCTCTATGATCCTGAAGCTTTCTTT. This translates into CASSSLYDPEAFF. The chain uses TRBV11-2 and TRBJ1-1, with no clear D. CDR1 is SGHAT and CDR2 is FQNNGV in the germline V gene. V lost 4 bases to trimming and J lost 6 bases, with 12 bases between them. This CDR3 is 13 amino acids long.

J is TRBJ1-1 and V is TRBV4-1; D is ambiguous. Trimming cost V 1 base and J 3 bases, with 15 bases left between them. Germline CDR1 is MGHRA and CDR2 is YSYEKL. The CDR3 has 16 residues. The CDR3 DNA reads TGCGCCAGCAGCCAAGGACTCACCTGGAGAGACACTGAAGCTTTCTTT. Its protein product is CASSQGLTWRDTEAFF.

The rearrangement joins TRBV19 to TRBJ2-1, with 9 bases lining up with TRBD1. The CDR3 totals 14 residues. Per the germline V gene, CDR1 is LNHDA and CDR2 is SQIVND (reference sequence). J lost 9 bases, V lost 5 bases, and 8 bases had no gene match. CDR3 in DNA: TGTGCCAGTAGTCTCGAACAGGGGGCGATTGAGCAGTTCTTC. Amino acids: CASSLEQGAIEQFF.

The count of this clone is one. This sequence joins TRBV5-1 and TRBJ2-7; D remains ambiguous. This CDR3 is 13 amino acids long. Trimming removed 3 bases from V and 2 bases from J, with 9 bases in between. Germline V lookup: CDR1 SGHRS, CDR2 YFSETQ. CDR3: CASSSNPTYEQYF. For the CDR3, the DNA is TGCGCCAGCAGCTCGAACCCTACCTACGAGCAGTACTTC.

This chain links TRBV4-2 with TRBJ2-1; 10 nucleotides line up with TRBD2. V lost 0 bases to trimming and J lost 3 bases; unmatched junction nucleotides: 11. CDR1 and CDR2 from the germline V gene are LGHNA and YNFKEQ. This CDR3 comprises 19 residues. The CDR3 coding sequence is TGTGCCAGCAGCCAAGAATTTCTAGCGGGGGCAACCATCTACAATGAGCAGTTCTTC. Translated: CASSQEFLAGATIYNEQFF.

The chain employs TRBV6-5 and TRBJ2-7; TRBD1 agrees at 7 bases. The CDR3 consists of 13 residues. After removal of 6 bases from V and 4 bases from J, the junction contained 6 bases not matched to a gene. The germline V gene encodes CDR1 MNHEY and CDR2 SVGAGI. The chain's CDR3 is CASRKDRSYEQYF. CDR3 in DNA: TGTGCCAGCAGAAAGGACAGGTCTTACGAGCAGTACTTC.